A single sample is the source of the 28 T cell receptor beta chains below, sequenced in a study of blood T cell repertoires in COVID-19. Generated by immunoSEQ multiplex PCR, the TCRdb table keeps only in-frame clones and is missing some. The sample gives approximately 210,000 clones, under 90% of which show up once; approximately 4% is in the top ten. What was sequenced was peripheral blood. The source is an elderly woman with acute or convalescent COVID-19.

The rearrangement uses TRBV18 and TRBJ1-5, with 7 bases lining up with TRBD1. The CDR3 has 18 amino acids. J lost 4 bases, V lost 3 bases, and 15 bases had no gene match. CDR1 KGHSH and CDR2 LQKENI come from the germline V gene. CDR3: CASSPVMISGTENQPQHF. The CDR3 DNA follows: TGTGCCAGCTCACCGGTAATGATTTCCGGGACAGAGAATCAGCCCCAGCATTTT. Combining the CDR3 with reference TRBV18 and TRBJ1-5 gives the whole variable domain NAGVMQNPRHLVRRRGQEARLRCSPMKGHSHVYWYRQLPEEGLKFMVYLQKENIIDESGMPKERFSAEFPKEGPSILRIQQVVRGDSAAYFCASSPVMISGTENQPQHFGDGTRLSIL.

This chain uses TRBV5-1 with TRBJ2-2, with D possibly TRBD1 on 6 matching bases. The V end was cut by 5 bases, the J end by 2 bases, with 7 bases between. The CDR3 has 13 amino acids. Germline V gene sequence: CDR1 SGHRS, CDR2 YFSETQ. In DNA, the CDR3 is TGCGCCAGCAGACAGGGAAACACCGGGGAGCTGTTTTTT. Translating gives CASRQGNTGELFF.

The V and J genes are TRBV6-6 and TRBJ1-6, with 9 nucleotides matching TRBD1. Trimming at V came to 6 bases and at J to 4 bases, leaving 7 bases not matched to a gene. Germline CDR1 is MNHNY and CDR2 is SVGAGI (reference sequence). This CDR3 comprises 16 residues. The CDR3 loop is CASSLTGGAYNSPLHF. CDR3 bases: TGTGCCAGCAGCCTCACAGGGGGCGCGTATAATTCACCCCTCCACTTT.

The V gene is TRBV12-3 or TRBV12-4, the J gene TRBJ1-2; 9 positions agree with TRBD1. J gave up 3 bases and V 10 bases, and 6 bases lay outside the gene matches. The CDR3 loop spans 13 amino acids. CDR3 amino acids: CAITTGGDYGYTF. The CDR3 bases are TGTGCCATCACGACAGGGGGGGACTATGGCTACACCTTC.

DNA of the CDR3: TGCGCCAGCAGTCAACTGCCAGCCGGGACTAATGAAAAACTGTTTTTT. It codes for CASSQLPAGTNEKLFF. The chain joins TRBV23-1 to TRBJ1-4, with D unresolved. TRBV23-1 is classed as an ORF, of uncertain function. Trimming removed 2 bases at V and 2 bases at J, with 12 bases between. The CDR3 extends over 16 amino acids.

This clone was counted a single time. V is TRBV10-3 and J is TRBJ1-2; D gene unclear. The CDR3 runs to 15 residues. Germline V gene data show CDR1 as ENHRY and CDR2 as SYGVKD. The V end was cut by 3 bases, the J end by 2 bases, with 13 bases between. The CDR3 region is CAISESGNLNYGYTF. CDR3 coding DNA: TGTGCCATCAGTGAATCGGGGAACTTAAACTATGGCTACACCTTC.

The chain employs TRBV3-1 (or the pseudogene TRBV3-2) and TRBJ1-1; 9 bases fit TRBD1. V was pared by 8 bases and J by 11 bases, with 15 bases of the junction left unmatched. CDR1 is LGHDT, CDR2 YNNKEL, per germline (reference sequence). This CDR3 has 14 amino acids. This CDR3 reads CASSWGTGRKRAFF. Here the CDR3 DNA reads TGTGCCAGCTCTTGGGGGACAGGGAGGAAGCGGGCTTTCTTT.

The CDR3 is CAGALFSGNTIYF. In nucleotides, the CDR3 is TGTGCGGGGGCGCTATTCTCTGGAAACACCATATATTTT. The V and J genes are TRBV2 and TRBJ1-3, with D perhaps matching TRBD1 (6 bases). Germline V gene data show CDR1 as SNHLY and CDR2 as FYNNEI. CDR3 length equals 13 residues.

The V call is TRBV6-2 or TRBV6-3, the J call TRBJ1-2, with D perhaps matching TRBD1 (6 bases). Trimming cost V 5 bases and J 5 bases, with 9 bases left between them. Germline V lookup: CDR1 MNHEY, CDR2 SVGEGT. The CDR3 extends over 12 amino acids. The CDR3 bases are TGTGCCAGCAGTGCCCAGGGGTATGGCTACACCTTC. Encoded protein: CASSAQGYGYTF.

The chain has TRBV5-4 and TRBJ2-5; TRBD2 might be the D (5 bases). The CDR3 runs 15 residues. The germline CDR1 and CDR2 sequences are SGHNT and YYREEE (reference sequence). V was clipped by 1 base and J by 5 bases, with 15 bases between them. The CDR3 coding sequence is TGTGCCAGCAGCTTGAGATCCGGGGTGAGGGAGACCCAGTACTTC. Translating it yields CASSLRSGVRETQYF.

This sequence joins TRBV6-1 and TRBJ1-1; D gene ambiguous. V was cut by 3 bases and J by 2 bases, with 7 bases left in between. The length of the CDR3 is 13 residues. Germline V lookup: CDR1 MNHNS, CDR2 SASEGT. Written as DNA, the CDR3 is TGTGCCAGCAGTGATCAGGCCAACACTGAAGCTTTCTTT. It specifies CASSDQANTEAFF.

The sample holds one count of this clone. CDR3 nucleotide sequence: TGTGCCAGCAGCGCGCGTCCTGACGGGGAGCTGTTTTTT. The encoded protein is CASSARPDGELFF. The chain combines TRBV7-2 with TRBJ2-2; no definite D call. The CDR3 covers 13 residues. Trimming shortened V by 5 bases and J by 7 bases, and 11 bases separated the two germline ends. Germline assignment: CDR1 SGHTA and CDR2 FQGNSA.

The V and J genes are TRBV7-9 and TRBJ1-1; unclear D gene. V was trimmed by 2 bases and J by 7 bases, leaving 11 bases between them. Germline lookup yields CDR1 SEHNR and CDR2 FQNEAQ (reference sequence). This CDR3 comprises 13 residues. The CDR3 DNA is TGTGCCAGCAGCTTATCTTCAGGCCTTGAAGCTTTCTTT. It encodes CASSLSSGLEAFF.

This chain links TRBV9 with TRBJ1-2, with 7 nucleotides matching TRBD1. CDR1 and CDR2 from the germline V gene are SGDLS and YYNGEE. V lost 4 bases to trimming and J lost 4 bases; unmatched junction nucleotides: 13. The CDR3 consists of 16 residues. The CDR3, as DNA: TGTGCCAGCAGCCCGACAGGGTCTGAAGGAGGCTATGGCTACACCTTC. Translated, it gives CASSPTGSEGGYGYTF. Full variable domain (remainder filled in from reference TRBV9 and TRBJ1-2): DSGVTQTPKHLITATGQRVTLRCSPRSGDLSVYWYQQSLDQGLQFLIQYYNGEERAKGNILERFSAQQFPDLHSELNLSSLELGDSALYFCASSPTGSEGGYGYTFGSGTRLTVV.

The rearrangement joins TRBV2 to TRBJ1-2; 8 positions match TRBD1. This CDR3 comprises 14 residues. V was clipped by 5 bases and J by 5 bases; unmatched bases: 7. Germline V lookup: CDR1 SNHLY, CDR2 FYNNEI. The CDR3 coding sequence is TGTGCCAGCAGTCAAACAGGGGGAGGTTATGGCTACACCTTC. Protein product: CASSQTGGGYGYTF.

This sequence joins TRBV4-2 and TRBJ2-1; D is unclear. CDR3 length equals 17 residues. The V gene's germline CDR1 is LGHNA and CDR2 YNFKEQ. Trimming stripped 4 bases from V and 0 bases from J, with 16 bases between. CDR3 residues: CASSRSATGSSYNEQFF. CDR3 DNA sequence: TGTGCCAGCAGCCGAAGCGCTACTGGGTCCTCCTACAATGAGCAGTTCTTC.

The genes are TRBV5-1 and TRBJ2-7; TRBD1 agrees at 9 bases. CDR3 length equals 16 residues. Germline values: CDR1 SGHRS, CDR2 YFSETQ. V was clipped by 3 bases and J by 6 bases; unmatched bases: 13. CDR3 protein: CASSSVGQGSSAEQYF. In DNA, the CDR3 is TGCGCCAGCAGCTCCGTCGGACAGGGGAGTAGCGCCGAGCAGTACTTC.

CDR3 DNA: TGTGCCAGCAGCTGGGGACACTACGAGCAGTACTTC. Encoded protein: CASSWGHYEQYF. The chain recombines TRBV5-6 with TRBJ2-7, with D possibly being TRBD1 (6 bases). The CDR3 length is 12 residues. The V gene's germline CDR1 is SGHDT and CDR2 YYEEEE. V lost 3 bases to trimming and J lost 3 bases, with 7 bases between them.

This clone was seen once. The CDR3 protein is CAAYPSRGEAFF. In nucleotides, the CDR3 is TGTGCCGCATATCCTAGCAGGGGTGAAGCTTTCTTT. The chain has TRBV2 and TRBJ1-1; D is perhaps TRBD1 (6 bases). This CDR3 region has 12 residues. The ends were cut back, 11 bases at V and 7 bases at J, with 17 bases in the middle. CDR1 and CDR2 from the germline V gene are SNHLY and FYNNEI.

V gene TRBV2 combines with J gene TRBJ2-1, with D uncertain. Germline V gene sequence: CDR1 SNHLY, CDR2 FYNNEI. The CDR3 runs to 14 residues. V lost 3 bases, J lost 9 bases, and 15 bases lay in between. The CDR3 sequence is CASSDILVQSEQFF. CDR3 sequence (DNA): TGTGCCAGCAGTGATATCCTAGTACAAAGTGAGCAGTTCTTC.

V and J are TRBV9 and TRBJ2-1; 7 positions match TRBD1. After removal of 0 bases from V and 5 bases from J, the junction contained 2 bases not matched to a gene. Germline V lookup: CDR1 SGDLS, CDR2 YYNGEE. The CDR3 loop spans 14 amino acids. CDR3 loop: CASSVVGQNNEQFF. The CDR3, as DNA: TGTGCCAGCAGCGTAGTGGGACAGAACAATGAGCAGTTCTTC.

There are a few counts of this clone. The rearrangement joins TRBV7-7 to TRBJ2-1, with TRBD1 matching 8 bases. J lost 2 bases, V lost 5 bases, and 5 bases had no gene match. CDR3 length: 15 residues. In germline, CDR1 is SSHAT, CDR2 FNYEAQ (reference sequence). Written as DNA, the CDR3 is TGTGCCAGCAGCGAGGGGACAGGAGCCTACAATGAGCAGTTCTTC. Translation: CASSEGTGAYNEQFF.

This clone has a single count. The CDR3 is CAISEDRTNYGYTF. DNA for the CDR3: TGTGCCATCAGTGAGGACAGAACCAACTATGGCTACACCTTC. V usage is TRBV10-3 and J usage is TRBJ1-2, with D possibly TRBD1 on 5 matching bases. The germline CDR1 and CDR2 sequences are ENHRY and SYGVKD. V was shortened by 2 bases and J by 2 bases, with 9 bases between the two germline ends. The CDR3 has 14 amino acids.

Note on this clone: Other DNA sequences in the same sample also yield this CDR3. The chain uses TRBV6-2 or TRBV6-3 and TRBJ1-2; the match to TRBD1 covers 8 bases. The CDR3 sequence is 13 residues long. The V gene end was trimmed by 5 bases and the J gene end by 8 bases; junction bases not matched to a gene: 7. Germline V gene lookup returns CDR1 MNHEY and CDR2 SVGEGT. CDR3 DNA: TGTGCCAGCAGTAGGGGACAGGCTAGCGGCTACACCTTC. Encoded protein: CASSRGQASGYTF.

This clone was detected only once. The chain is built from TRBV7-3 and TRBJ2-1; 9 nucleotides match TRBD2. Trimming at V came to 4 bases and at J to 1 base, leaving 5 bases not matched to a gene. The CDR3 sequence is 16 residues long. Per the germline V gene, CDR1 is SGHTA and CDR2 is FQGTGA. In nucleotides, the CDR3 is TGTGCCAGCAGCTCGCGCGGGGGGGCGTCCTACAATGAGCAGTTCTTC. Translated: CASSSRGGASYNEQFF.

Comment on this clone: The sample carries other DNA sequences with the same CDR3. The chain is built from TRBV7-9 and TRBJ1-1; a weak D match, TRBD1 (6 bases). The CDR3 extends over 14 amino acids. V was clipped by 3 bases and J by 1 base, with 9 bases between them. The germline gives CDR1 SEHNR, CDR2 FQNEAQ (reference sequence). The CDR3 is CASSLTGPNTEAFF. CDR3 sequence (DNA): TGTGCCAGCAGCTTGACAGGACCGAACACTGAAGCTTTCTTT.

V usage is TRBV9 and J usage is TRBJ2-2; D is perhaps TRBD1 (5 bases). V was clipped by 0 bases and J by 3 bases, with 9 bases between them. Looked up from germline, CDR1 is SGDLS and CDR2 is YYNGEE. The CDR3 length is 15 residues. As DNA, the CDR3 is TGTGCCAGCAGCGTAGAGGGCAGGGACACCGGGGAGCTGTTTTTT. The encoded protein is CASSVEGRDTGELFF.

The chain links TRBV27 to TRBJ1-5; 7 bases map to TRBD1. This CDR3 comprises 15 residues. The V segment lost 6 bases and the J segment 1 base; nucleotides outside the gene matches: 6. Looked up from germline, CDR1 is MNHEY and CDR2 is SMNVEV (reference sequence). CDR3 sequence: CASSSGQVSNQPQHF. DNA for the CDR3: TGTGCCAGCAGCTCAGGACAGGTCAGCAATCAGCCCCAGCATTTT.